This T cell receptor (beta chain) was retrieved from a study of blood T cells in healthy people across ages. Primers used in a second PCR of roughly 7 to 12 cycles were a sample-barcoded 5' primer and a J-beta primer mix. CDR3-containing paired-end reads numbering at least 2.5 million came from each sample. TCRdb re-analysed the 5' RACE reads in MiXCR, keeping a single row per CDR3 protein. The sample consists of roughly 1,500,000 distinct CDR3 sequences, 34% of them appearing once. The sequence was obtained from a woman aged 25 to 39 in good health. Sequencing was done on a sample of blood.

CDR3 coding DNA: TGCGCCAGCTTTACAGGCTCTGGGACCGGGGAGCTGTTTTTT. Protein product: CASFTGSGTGELFF. V is TRBV5-1 and J is TRBJ2-2; possible D gene TRBD1, 5 bases. Germline V CDR1 and CDR2: SGHRS, YFSETQ. CDR3 length: 14 amino acids. V shed 7 bases and J shed 5 bases, with 15 bases lying between them.